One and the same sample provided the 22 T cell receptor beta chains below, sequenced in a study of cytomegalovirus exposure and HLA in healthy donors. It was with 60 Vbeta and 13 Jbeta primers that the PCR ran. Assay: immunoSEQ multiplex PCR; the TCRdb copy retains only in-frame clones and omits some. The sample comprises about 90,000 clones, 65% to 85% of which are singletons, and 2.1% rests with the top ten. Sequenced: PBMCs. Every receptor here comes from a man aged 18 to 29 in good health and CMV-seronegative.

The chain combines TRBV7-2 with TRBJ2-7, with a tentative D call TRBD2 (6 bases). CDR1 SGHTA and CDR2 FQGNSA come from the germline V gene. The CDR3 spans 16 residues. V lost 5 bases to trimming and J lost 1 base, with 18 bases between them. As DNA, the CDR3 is TGTGCCAGCAGCCCTAGGGGCCTCGGGGGATCCTACGAGCAGTACTTC. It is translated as CASSPRGLGGSYEQYF.

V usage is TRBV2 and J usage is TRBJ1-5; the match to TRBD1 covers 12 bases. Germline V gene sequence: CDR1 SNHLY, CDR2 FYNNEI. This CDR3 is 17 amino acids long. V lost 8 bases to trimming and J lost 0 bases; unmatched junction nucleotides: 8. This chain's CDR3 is CASDGTGGLYSNQPQHF. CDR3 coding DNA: TGTGCCAGCGACGGGACAGGGGGCCTATATAGCAATCAGCCCCAGCATTTT.

CDR3 residues: CASSLVGGPYNEQFF. The DNA for the CDR3 is TGTGCCAGCAGCTTAGTGGGAGGACCCTACAATGAGCAGTTCTTC. The rearrangement uses TRBV7-2 and TRBJ2-1, with D perhaps matching TRBD2 (6 bases). This CDR3 has 15 amino acids. The V and J ends lost 1 base and 2 bases respectively, with 9 bases between them. CDR1 SGHTA and CDR2 FQGNSA come from the germline V gene.

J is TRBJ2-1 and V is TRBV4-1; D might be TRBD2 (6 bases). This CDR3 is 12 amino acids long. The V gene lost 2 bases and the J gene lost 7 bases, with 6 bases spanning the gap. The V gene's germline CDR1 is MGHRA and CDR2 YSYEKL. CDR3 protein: CASSQSGNEQFF. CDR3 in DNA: TGCGCCAGCAGCCAAAGCGGGAATGAGCAGTTCTTC.

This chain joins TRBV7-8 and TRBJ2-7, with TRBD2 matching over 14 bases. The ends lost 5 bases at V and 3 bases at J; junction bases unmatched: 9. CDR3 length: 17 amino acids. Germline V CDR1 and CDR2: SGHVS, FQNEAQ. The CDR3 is CASSPQGGTSGSYEQYF. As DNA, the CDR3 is TGTGCCAGCAGCCCACAAGGGGGGACTAGCGGGAGCTACGAGCAGTACTTC. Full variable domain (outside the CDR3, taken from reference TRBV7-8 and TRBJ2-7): GAGVSQSPRYKVAKRGQDVALRCDPISGHVSLFWYQQALGQGPEFLTYFQNEAQLDKSGLPSDRFFAERPEGSVSTLKIQRTQQEDSAVYLCASSPQGGTSGSYEQYFGPGTRLTVT.

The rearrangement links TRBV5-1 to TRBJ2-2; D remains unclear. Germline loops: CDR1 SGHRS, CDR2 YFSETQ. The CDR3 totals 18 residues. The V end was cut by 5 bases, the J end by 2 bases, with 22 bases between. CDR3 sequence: CASSSRRTFLTNTGELFF. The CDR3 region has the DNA TGCGCCAGCAGTAGTAGACGTACTTTCCTGACTAACACCGGGGAGCTGTTTTTT. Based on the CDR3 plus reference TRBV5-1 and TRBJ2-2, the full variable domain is KAGVTQTPRYLIKTRGQQVTLSCSPISGHRSVSWYQQTPGQGLQFLFEYFSETQRNKGNFPGRFSGRQFSNSRSEMNVSTLELGDSALYLCASSSRRTFLTNTGELFFGEGSRLTVL.

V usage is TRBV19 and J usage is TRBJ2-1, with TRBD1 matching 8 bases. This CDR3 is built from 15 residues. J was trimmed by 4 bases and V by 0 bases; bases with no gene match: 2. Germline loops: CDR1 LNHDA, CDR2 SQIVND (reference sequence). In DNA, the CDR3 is TGTGCCAGTAGTATAGATGGACAGGGATACAATGAGCAGTTCTTC. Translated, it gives CASSIDGQGYNEQFF.

The CDR3 loop is CASSPGGAKNIQYF. CDR3 bases: TGTGCCAGCAGCCCAGGGGGGGCCAAAAACATTCAGTACTTC. This chain connects TRBV5-4 to TRBJ2-4; maybe TRBD1 (7 bases). The CDR3 has 14 residues. The V and J ends lost 4 bases and 1 base respectively, with 9 bases between them. CDR1 SGHNT and CDR2 YYREEE come from the germline V gene (reference sequence).

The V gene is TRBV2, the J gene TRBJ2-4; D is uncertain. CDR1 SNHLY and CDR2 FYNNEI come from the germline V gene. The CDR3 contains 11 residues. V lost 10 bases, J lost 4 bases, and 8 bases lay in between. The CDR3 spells CATRNKNIQYF. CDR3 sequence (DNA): TGTGCCACTAGGAATAAAAACATTCAGTACTTC. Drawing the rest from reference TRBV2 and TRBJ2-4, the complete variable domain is EPEVTQTPSHQVTQMGQEVILRCVPISNHLYFYWYRQILGQKVEFLVSFYNNEISEKSEIFDDQFSVERPDGSNFTLKIRSTKLEDSAMYFCATRNKNIQYFGAGTRLSVL.

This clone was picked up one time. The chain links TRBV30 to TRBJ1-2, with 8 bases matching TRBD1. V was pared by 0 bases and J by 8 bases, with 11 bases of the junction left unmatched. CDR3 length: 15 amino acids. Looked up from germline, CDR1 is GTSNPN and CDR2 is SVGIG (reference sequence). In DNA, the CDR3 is TGTGCCTGGAGTGTAGGGCAGGGGGCTTTCGGAGGCTACACCTTC. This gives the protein CAWSVGQGAFGGYTF.

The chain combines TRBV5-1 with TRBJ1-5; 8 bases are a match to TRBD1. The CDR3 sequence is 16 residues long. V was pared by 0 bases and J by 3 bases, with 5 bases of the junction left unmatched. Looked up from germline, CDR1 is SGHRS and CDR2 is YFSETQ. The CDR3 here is CASSLGAGGANQPQHF. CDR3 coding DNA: TGCGCCAGCAGCTTGGGGGCAGGGGGCGCCAATCAGCCCCAGCATTTT.

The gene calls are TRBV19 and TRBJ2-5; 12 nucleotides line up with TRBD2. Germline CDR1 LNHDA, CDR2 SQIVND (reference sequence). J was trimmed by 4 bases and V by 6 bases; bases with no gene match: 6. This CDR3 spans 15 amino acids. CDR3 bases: TGTGCCAGTAGCTTCCTAGCGGGAGGGCCAGAGACCCAGTACTTC. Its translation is CASSFLAGGPETQYF.

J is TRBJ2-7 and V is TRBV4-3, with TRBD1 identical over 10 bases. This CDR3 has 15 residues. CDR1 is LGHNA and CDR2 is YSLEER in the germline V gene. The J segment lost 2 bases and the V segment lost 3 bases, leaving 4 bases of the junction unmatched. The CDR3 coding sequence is TGCGCCAGCAGCCAGGAGGGACAGGGGCCCTACGAGCAGTACTTC. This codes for CASSQEGQGPYEQYF.

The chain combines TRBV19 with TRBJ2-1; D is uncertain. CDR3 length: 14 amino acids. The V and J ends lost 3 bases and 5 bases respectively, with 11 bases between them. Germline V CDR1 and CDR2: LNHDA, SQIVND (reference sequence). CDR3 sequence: CASSMAGQNNEQFF. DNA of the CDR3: TGTGCCAGTAGTATGGCTGGGCAGAACAATGAGCAGTTCTTC. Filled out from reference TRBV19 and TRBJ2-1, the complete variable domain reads DGGITQSPKYLFRKEGQNVTLSCEQNLNHDAMYWYRQDPGQGLRLIYYSQIVNDFQKGDIAEGYSVSREKKESFPLTVTSAQKNPTAFYLCASSMAGQNNEQFFGPGTRLTVL.

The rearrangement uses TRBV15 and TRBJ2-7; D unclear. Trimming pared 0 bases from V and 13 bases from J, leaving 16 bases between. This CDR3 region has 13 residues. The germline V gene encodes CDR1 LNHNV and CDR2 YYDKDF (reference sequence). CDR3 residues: CATSRDSGDGYYF. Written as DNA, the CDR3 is TGTGCCACCAGCAGAGATTCGGGTGACGGCTATTACTTC.

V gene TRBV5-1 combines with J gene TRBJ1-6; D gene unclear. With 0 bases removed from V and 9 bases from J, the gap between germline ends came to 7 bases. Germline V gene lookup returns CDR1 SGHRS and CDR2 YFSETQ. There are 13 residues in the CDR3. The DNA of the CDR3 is TGCGCCAGCAGCTTGGACAGTCGTTCACCCCTCCACTTT. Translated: CASSLDSRSPLHF.

Written as DNA, the CDR3 is TGTGCCAGCAGCTCGACTAGCGGGAGGGCCGCTGAGCAGTTCTTC. Translating it yields CASSSTSGRAAEQFF. The V call is TRBV7-6, the J call TRBJ2-1; 14 nucleotides line up with TRBD2. The CDR3 totals 15 residues. CDR1 and CDR2 (germline): SGHVS, FNYEAQ. Losses at the gene ends were 4 bases for V and 9 bases for J; bases not matched to a gene: 5.

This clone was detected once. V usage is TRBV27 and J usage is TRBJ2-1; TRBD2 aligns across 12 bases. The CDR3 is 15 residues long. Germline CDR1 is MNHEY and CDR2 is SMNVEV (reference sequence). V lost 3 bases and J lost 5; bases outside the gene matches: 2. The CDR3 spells CASSLRLAGDNEQFF. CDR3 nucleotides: TGTGCCAGCAGTTTGCGACTAGCGGGAGACAATGAGCAGTTCTTC.

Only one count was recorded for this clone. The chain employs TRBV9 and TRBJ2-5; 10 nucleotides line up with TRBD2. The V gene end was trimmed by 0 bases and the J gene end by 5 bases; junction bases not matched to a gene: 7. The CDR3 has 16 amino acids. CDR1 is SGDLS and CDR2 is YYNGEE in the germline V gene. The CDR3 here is CASSVGGAGLAETQYF. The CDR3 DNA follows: TGTGCCAGCAGCGTAGGGGGAGCGGGACTAGCGGAGACCCAGTACTTC. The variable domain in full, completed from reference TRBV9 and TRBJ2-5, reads DSGVTQTPKHLITATGQRVTLRCSPRSGDLSVYWYQQSLDQGLQFLIQYYNGEERAKGNILERFSAQQFPDLHSELNLSSLELGDSALYFCASSVGGAGLAETQYFGPGTRLLVL.

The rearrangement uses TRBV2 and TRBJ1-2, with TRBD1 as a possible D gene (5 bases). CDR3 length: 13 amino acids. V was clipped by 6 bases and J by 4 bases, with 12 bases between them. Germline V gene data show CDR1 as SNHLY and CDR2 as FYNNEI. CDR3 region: CASRGEGTYGYTF. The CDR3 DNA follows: TGTGCCAGCAGAGGGGAGGGAACCTATGGCTACACCTTC.

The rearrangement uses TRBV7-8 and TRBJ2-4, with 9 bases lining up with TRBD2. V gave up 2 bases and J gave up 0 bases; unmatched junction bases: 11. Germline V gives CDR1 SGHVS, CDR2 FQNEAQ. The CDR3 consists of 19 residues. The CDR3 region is CASSLRASGNRIAKNIQYF. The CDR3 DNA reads TGTGCCAGCAGCTTAAGGGCTAGCGGGAATCGAATAGCCAAAAACATTCAGTACTTC.

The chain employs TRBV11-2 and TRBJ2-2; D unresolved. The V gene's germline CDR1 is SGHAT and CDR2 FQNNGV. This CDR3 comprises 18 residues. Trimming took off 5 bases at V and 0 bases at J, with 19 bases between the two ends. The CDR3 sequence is CASSVDLYNLSNTGELFF. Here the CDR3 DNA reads TGTGCCAGCAGCGTCGACTTATACAACCTGTCGAACACCGGGGAGCTGTTTTTT.